This T cell receptor beta chain was observed in a study of OX40 agonist ivuxolimab in advanced cancers. Findings and limits, study-wide: Not determined was the antigen specificity of the expanded peripheral T cells.

Turning to this clone: Its antigen is not identified.

Profiling relied on immunoSEQ multiplex PCR, and the TCRdb table lists in-frame clones only, not all of them. The table lists tens of thousands of clones, 90% to 95% of them singletons. The J segment lost 0 bases and the V segment lost 0 bases, leaving 8 bases of the junction unmatched. Germline V gene lookup returns CDR1 LNHDA and CDR2 SQIVND (reference sequence). The CDR3 is 19 amino acids. This sequence was found in an adult with an advanced solid tumor such as melanoma, head and neck, liver or kidney cancer. The chain combines TRBV19 with TRBJ2-6; 7 nucleotides align to TRBD1. Sample: CD4+ or CD8+ T cells sorted from blood, taken in a trial of the OX40 agonist ivuxolimab. The CDR3 spells CASSIEKRQGVSGANVLTF. The CDR3 nucleotides read TGTGCCAGTAGTATAGAGAAGAGACAGGGAGTCTCTGGGGCCAACGTCCTGACTTTC.